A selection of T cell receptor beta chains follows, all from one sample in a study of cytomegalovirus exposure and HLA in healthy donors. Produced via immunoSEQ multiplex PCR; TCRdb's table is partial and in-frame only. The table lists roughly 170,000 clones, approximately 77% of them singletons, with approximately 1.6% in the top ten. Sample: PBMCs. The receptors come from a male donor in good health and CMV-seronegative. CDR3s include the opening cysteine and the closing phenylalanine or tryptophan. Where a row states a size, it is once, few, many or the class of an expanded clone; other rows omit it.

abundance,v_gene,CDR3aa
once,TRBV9,CASSGHGGREYNEQFF
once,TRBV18,CASSPTGVGNIQYF
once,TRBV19,CASASPQGTGTDTQYF
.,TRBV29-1,CSVKHPGSPLHF
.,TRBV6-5,CASSETPTAYGYTF
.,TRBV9,CASSLQGTDEQYF
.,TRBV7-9,CASSLVGTPYGYTF
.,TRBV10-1,CASSRLAGDEQYF
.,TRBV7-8,CASSLIQGHEQYF
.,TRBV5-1,CASSFEGASAEAFF